Given below is one T cell receptor (beta chain) in context. Antigen specificity is unknown. One end of the junction does not line up with germline, which may come from a read error. This entry comes from a study of cytomegalovirus exposure and HLA in healthy donors. Study-wide results and caveats: Later analysis found that TCR beta chains associated with HLA were more clonally expanded than other, equally common chains. Using the classifier, cytomegalovirus status was reportedly diagnosed with high specificity and sensitivity. Relative to the approximately 680-donor mean, N-insertions were reportedly fewer in an Asian-associated ancestry cluster in a later analysis.

Germline CDR1 and CDR2: SEHNR and FQNEAQ (reference sequence). This CDR3 is 15 amino acids long. The PCR ran on 60 Vbeta and 13 Jbeta primers. The protocol was immunoSEQ multiplex PCR, while the TCRdb copy is restricted to in-frame clones and leaves out a portion. Of 150,000 to 200,000 clones in the sample, around 86% were seen once. The sample comprised PBMCs. This chain connects TRBV7-9 to TRBJ1-1; perhaps TRBD1 as D (6 bases). The origin of this receptor is a woman in her late teens or twenties in good health and CMV-seronegative. The DNA for the CDR3 is TGTTCCAGCAGCCGAAGACAGGATCTGAACACTGAAGCTTTCTTT. This encodes CSSSRRQDLNTEAFF.